This TCR beta chain is from a study of T cells in localized non-small cell lung cancer. General observations from the study: Because researchers sequenced only one region of the tumor, heterogeneity is still possible. The study linked higher blood T cell density to longer overall survival. Median around 56 top-100 tumor clones were shared with paired adjacent lung.

This clone was detected only a few times. Its matching antigen is unknown. Data came from immunoSEQ multiplex PCR; TCRdb stores just in-frame clones and leaves some out. There are 45,000 or so clones in the sample; roughly 86% occur only once, and more than 2% lies in the top ten. The source material was PBMCs, sampled before any cancer treatment. The TCR comes from a man aged 35-75 years with stage II lung adenocarcinoma.

The CDR3: CASSLEQADEQFF. In DNA form, the CDR3 reads TGTGCCAGCAGCTTGGAACAGGCGGATGAGCAGTTCTTC. The J gene is TRBJ2-1, the V gene TRBV5-8; maybe TRBD1 (5 bases). Germline V gives CDR1 SGHTS, CDR2 YDEGEE. V lost 0 bases to trimming and J lost 8 bases, with 9 bases between them. CDR3 length: 13 amino acids.